This record concerns one T cell receptor beta chain sequence. Its antigen is not yet known. Base qualities are not at hand, and no much larger clone is one base apart. These data belong to a study of T cell responses to AZD1222 COVID-19 vaccine (dated by TCRdb to about 2021). As for the study more broadly: A total of about 240 trial participants underwent TCR sequencing, of whom about 210 received two doses of AZD1222 and roughly 25 received two doses of the MenACWY control vaccine. Trial participants were enrolled by age into subgroups of 18-55, 56-69 and 70-plus years, and approximately 150, 30 and 60 TCR-sequenced participants, respectively, were included in these subgroups.

Germline trimming amounts to 7 bases on V and 2 bases on J, with 9 as the count of junction bases outside the gene matches. The germline V gene encodes CDR1 SQVTM and CDR2 ANQGSEA. Its CDR3 holds 14 amino acids, cysteine through phenylalanine. The only DNA kept is the CDR3, 42 bases in frame from the first base. What this sample's time point label stands for: about 28 days (+/-7) after the second vaccine dose. AZD1222 recipients with second doses at about 4 weeks or about 12 weeks were pooled, because spike-specific TCR depth and breadth did not differ between schedules. The vaccinee samples were drawn from two UK trials, COV001 and COV002, one of which was a single-blind randomized controlled phase 2/3 trial testing AZD1222 (ChAdOx1 nCoV-19) in healthy adults. For TCRbeta chain sequencing, PBMC samples from trial participants were taken at day 0 and at day 28 after the second dose. The paper's findings and limits, for the study overall: Only 5 to 7 AZD1222 recipients were SARS-CoV-2 seropositive at baseline, limiting conclusions about previously exposed vaccinees. Because no day 14 peak-response samples were available, repertoires were characterized only after the peak T cell response. Spike-specific TCR breadth and depth rose significantly after two AZD1222 doses compared with day 0 and with MenACWY recipients. The whole spike protein was spanned by vaccine-associated CD4 TCRs, and dominant responses were seen in regions 160-218 and 743-854. Participants were mostly white British, with more females than males. The authors suggested clonal diversity may have been underestimated. In the small 56-69-year group, the increase in depth fell short of significance, most likely because of low power. Reportedly, almost half of the unique spike-specific TCRs recognized epitopes lying outside the regions that are mutated in the B.1.351 and B.1.1.7 variants.

The CDR3 regions of human TCRbeta chains were analyzed by immunosequencing. The paper's processing steps were these. Repertoire TCRs were checked for matches against a reference library of SARS-CoV-2-specific TCRs that had been generated using the MIRA antigen-specificity platform. Breadth meant the fraction of unique TCRs that were SARS-CoV-2-associated, whereas depth meant the fraction of total T cells that were SARS-CoV-2-associated. Each spike-specific TCR was assigned to its reactive spike region and to a CD4 or CD8 class using the MIRA data. Log10-transformed breadth and depth values were compared by one-way ANOVA with Sidak's multiple comparisons tests. Drawn from immuneACCESS, this table holds only the in-frame rearrangements with V and J called that TCRdb kept. Clones are partly lost; checked studies trace under half to an unresolved V gene and leave the rest unexplained. V, J and clone size are those of that table, while D and trimming were read from the DNA. Within this sample are 80,000 or so clones, with 90% of them counted one time only. The top ten clonotypes cover about 3.5% of the sample.

This sequence originates from an adult who received the AZD1222 COVID-19 vaccine. The chain couples TRBV29-1 to TRBJ2-3, with 7 central nucleotides matching TRBD2. The sample in question was peripheral blood, obtained 28 days after the second AZD1222 dose. The CDR3 region has the sequence CSADRGRDTDTQYF. The bases read TGCAGCGCCGATAGAGGGAGGGACACAGATACGCAGTATTTT.